A selection of T cell receptor beta chains follows, all from one sample in a study of CD8 T cells in ankylosing spondylitis. TCRdb reprocessed the 5' RACE reads with MiXCR, giving one entry per CDR3 protein. Here the sample spans approximately 150,000 distinct CDR3 sequences, under 20% being singletons. Input material: blood, either unsorted or a sorted T cell fraction (not recorded which). Receptors originate from a male donor with ankylosing spondylitis. The CDR3 runs from the conserved cysteine through the conserved F or W. The D gene is left open where the match is weak. A clone size is listed for some rows: how often the clone was seen (once, few, many), or a class if it is expanded.

V gene,D gene,J gene,clone size,CDR3 protein,CDR3 DNA
TRBV28,.,TRBJ2-7,.,CASSRRGLYEQYF,TGTGCCAGCAGCCGGCGAGGGTTGTACGAGCAGTACTTC
TRBV9,.,TRBJ2-1,.,CASSVAMVPGRGREDEQFF,TGTGCCAGCAGCGTAGCTATGGTCCCAGGGAGAGGACGTGAGGATGAGCAGTTCTTC
TRBV10-3,.,TRBJ1-2,many,CAISESVSKRREKIYGYTF,TGTGCCATCAGTGAGTCCGTCTCAAAACGCCGGGAGAAGATCTATGGCTACACCTTC
TRBV28,.,TRBJ2-2,.,CASMEENTGELFF,TGTGCCAGCATGGAGGAGAACACCGGGGAGCTGTTTTTT
TRBV7-9,TRBD2,TRBJ2-1,few,CASSRLGGRRYEQFF,TGTGCCAGCAGCCGACTTGGCGGGAGGCGTTATGAGCAGTTCTTC
TRBV10-3,.,TRBJ1-5,.,CAISDVGNNQPQHF,TGTGCCATCAGTGATGTAGGGAACAATCAGCCCCAGCATTTT
TRBV11-2,TRBD1,TRBJ2-3,.,CASTRQGSTDTQYF,TGTGCCAGCACCAGACAGGGCAGCACAGATACGCAGTATTTT
TRBV20-1,.,TRBJ2-1,.,CSATLNRDTHAEQFF,TGCAGTGCTACCCTGAACCGGGACACCCATGCTGAGCAGTTCTTC
TRBV9,TRBD2,TRBJ2-3,.,CASSTGLAGDTDTQYF,TGTGCCAGCAGCACCGGACTAGCGGGAGACACAGATACGCAGTATTTT
TRBV6-2/TRBV6-3,.,TRBJ1-5,.,CASSRGVDSNQPQHF,TGTGCCAGCAGCCGGGGAGTAGATAGCAATCAGCCCCAGCATTTT
TRBV6-2/TRBV6-3,TRBD2,TRBJ2-1,few,CASSLTGLANEQFF,TGTGCCAGCAGCCTAACCGGACTAGCGAATGAGCAGTTCTTC
TRBV5-1,TRBD1,TRBJ2-5,.,CASSLDLGTGEETQYF,TGCGCCAGCAGCTTGGACCTCGGGACAGGGGAAGAGACCCAGTACTTC
TRBV20-1,.,TRBJ2-7,.,CSAMAGEDHEQYF,TGCAGTGCTATGGCAGGGGAAGACCACGAGCAGTACTTC
TRBV4-1,TRBD2,TRBJ2-7,many,CASSQVLAASYEQYF,TGCGCCAGCAGCCAAGTTCTAGCGGCGTCCTACGAGCAGTACTTC
TRBV28,TRBD1,TRBJ1-2,.,CASSASGTVYGYTF,TGTGCCAGCAGTGCGTCGGGGACAGTCTATGGCTACACCTTC
TRBV6-1,TRBD2,TRBJ2-3,few,CASRIAGASTDTQYF,TGTGCCAGCAGGATAGCGGGAGCTAGCACAGATACGCAGTATTTT
TRBV7-9,TRBD1,TRBJ2-7,.,CASSPEDRIYEQYF,TGTGCCAGCAGCCCGGAGGACAGGATATACGAGCAGTACTTC
TRBV29-1,TRBD2,TRBJ2-1,many,CSVEGEGSYNEQFF,TGCAGCGTTGAAGGGGAGGGCTCCTACAATGAGCAGTTCTTC
TRBV28,.,TRBJ2-2,many,CASRSSGAGELFF,TGTGCCAGCAGGTCCAGTGGCGCCGGGGAGCTGTTTTTT
TRBV29-1,TRBD2,TRBJ2-2,few,CSVEGGSGRSGELFF,TGCAGCGTTGAAGGTGGAAGCGGGAGAAGCGGGGAGCTGTTTTTT
TRBV5-1,TRBD1,TRBJ1-1,.,CASSFNRGTEAFF,TGCGCCAGCAGCTTCAACAGGGGGACTGAAGCTTTCTTT
TRBV6-1,.,TRBJ1-2,.,CASTDGGLGGYTF,TGTGCCAGCACCGATGGGGGACTAGGCGGCTACACCTTC
TRBV5-1,.,TRBJ1-5,many,CASSLAGNQPQHF,TGCGCCAGCAGCTTGGCCGGTAATCAGCCCCAGCATTTT
TRBV7-9,.,TRBJ2-7,many,CASSLGGGLPYEQYF,TGTGCCAGCAGCTTAGGGGGTGGACTACCCTACGAGCAGTACTTC
TRBV9,.,TRBJ2-2,.,CASSEGGAGELFF,TGTGCCAGCAGCGAGGGGGGCGCCGGGGAGCTGTTTTTT
TRBV27,.,TRBJ2-5,.,CASSLARRETQYF,TGTGCCAGCAGTTTAGCTAGAAGAGAGACCCAGTACTTC
TRBV6-5,TRBD2,TRBJ2-7,.,CASSYTPLAGGYEQYF,TGTGCCAGCAGTTACACTCCACTAGCGGGAGGTTACGAGCAGTACTTC
TRBV20-1,.,TRBJ2-4,.,CSARMPPTRAKNIQYF,TGCAGTGCTAGAATGCCACCGACCAGAGCCAAAAACATTCAGTACTTC